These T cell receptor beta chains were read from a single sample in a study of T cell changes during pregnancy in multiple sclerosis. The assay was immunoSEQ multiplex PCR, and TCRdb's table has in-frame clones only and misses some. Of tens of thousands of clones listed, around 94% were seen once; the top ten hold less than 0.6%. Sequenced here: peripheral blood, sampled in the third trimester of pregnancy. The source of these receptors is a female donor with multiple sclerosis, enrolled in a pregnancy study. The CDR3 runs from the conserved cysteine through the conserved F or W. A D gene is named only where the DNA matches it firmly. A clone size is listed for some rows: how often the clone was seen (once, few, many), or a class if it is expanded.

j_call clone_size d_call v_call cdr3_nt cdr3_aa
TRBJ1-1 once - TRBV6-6 TGTGCCAGCAGTTACCCCCGGGAGGGCACTGAAGCTTTCTTT CASSYPREGTEAFF
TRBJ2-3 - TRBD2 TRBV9 TGTGCCAGCAGCGGGCGCACTAGCGCAGATACGCAGTATTTT CASSGRTSADTQYF
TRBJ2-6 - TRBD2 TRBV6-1 TGTGCCAGCAGTGAAGAAGCGGGATCTGGGGCCAACGTCCTGACTTTC CASSEEAGSGANVLTF
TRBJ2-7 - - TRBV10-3 TGTGCCATCAGTGAGTCGGGCAGGGGGGAGTACGAGCAGTACTTC CAISESGRGEYEQYF
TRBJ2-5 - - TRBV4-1 TGCGCCAGCAGCCCCGTTGGGGCGGGGAGGGGGGCGGTCCAAGAGACCCAGTACTTC CASSPVGAGRGAVQETQYF
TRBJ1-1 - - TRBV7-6 TGTGCCAGCAGCCCGAACGGAGCGCACACTGAAGCTTTCTTT CASSPNGAHTEAFF
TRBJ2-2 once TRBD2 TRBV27 TGTGCCGGGCGGGGGGTAACCGGGGAGCTGTTTTTT CAGRGVTGELFF
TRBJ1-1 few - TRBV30 TGTGCCTGGAGCGCGTGGACACTTGTCCCGAACACTGAAGCTTTCTTT CAWSAWTLVPNTEAFF
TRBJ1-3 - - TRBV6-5 TGTGCCAGCAGTTTAGGACTTGGCTCTGGAAACACCATATATTTT CASSLGLGSGNTIYF
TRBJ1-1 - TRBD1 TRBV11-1 TGTGCCAGCAGCTTAGCGCCGGGACAGGGGATTAACACTGAAGCTTTCTTT CASSLAPGQGINTEAFF